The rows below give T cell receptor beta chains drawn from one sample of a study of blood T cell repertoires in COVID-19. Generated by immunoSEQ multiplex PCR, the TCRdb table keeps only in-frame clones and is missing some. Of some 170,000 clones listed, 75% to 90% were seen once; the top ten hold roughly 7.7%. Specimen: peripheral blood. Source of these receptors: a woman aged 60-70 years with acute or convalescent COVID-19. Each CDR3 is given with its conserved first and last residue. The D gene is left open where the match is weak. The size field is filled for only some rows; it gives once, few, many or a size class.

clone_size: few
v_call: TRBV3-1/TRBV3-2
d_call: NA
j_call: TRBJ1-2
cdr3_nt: TGTGCCAGCAGCCGGGGCGAGCCCCTCACCTTC
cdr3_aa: CASSRGEPLTF

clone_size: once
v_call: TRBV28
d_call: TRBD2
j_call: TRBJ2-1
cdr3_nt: TGTGCCAGCAGTTGGGCCGGGACTAGCGGGAAGAATGAGCAGTTCTTC
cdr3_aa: CASSWAGTSGKNEQFF

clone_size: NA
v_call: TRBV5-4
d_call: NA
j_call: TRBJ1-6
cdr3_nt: TGTGCCAGCAGCCCGGGACTCCTGGGTTCACCCCTCCACTTT
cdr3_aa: CASSPGLLGSPLHF

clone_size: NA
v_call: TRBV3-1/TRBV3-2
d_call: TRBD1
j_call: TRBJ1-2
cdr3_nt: TGTGCCAGCAGCCTTAGCATTCTGACAGGGCGGCGCGGCTACACCTTC
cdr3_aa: CASSLSILTGRRGYTF

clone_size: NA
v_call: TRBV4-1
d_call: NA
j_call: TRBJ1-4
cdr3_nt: TGCGCCAGCAGCCAAGAAGAGGACATTCCCAATGAAAAACTGTTTTTT
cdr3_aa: CASSQEEDIPNEKLFF

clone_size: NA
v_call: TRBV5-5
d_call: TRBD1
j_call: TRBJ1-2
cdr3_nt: TGTGCCAGCAGCCCTGGGACAGGGGGCGCCTATGGCTACACCTTC
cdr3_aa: CASSPGTGGAYGYTF

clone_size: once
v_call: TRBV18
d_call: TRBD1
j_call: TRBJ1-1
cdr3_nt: TGTGCCAGCTCAGGGACAGCACTGTCTATGAACACTGAAGCTTTCTTT
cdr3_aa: CASSGTALSMNTEAFF

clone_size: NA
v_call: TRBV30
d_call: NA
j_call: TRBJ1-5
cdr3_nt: TGTGCCTGGAGTGTAGCAGGAGGGAATAATCAGCCCCAGCATTTT
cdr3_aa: CAWSVAGGNNQPQHF

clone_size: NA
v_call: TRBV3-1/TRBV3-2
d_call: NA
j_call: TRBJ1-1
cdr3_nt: TGTGCCAGCAGCCTTCGACTGACTGAAGCTTTCTTT
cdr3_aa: CASSLRLTEAFF

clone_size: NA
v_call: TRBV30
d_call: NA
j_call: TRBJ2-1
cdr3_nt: TGTGCCTGGAGTGTACTAAAGGGGTCGGATGAGCAGTTCTTC
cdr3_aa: CAWSVLKGSDEQFF

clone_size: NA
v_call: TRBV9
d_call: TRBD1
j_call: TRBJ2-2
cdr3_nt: TGTGCCAGCAGCCCCCGACAGGGTGTTCCCGGGGAGCTGTTTTTT
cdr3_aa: CASSPRQGVPGELFF

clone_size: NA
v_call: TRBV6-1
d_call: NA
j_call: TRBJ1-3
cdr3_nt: TGTGCCAGCAGTGAAGCGCGGAGGGTGTCGGGAAACACCATATATTTT
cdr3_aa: CASSEARRVSGNTIYF

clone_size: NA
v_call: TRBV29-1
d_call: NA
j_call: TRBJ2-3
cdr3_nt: TGCAGCGTTGAGGAGGGAACAGATACGCAGTATTTT
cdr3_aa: CSVEEGTDTQYF

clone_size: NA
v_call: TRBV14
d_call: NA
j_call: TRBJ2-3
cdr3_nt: TGTGCCAGCAGCCAAGATTTAGCAGATACGCAGTATTTT
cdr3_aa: CASSQDLADTQYF

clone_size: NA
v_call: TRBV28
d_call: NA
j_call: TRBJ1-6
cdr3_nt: TGTGCCAGCAGCCCCGGGGTGGTGAGTTCACCCCTCCACTTT
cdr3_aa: CASSPGVVSSPLHF

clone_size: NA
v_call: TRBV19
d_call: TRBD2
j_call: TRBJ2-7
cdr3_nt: TGTGCCAGTCGTGGACTAGCGGGATCCTACGAGCAGTACTTC
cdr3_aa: CASRGLAGSYEQYF

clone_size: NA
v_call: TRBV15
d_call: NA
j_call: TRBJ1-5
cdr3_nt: TGTGCCACCAGCGATAGGGGGGGGGTCAATCAGCCCCAGCATTTT
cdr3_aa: CATSDRGGVNQPQHF

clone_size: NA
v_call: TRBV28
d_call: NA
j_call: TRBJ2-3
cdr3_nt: TGTGCCAGCAGCCGAGCGCCAGATACGCAGTATTTT
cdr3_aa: CASSRAPDTQYF

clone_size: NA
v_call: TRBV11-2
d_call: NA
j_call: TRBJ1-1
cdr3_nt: TGTGCCAGCAGCTTAGTACGGGGGAGAAACACTGAAGCTTTCTTT
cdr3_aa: CASSLVRGRNTEAFF

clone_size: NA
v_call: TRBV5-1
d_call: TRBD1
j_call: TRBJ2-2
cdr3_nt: TGCGCCAGCAGCCGGACAGGGGAACACACCGGGGAGCTGTTTTTT
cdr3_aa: CASSRTGEHTGELFF

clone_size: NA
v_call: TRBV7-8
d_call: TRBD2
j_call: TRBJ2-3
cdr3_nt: TGTGCCAGCAAGCCCCTAGCGGGACTCACAGATACGCAGTATTTT
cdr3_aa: CASKPLAGLTDTQYF

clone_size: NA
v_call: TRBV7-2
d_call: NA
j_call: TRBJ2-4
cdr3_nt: TGTGCCAGCAGCTTAACTAGGAACAACTTTGGGGCCAAAAACATTCAGTACTTC
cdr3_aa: CASSLTRNNFGAKNIQYF

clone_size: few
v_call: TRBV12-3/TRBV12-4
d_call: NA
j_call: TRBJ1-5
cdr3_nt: TGTGCCAGCAGTTTAGGGGAGGGGCAAACCCAGCATTTT
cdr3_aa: CASSLGEGQTQHF

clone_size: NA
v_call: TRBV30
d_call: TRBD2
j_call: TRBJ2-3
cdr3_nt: TGTGCCTGGGGGACTAGCGGGACAGATACGCAGTATTTT
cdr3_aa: CAWGTSGTDTQYF

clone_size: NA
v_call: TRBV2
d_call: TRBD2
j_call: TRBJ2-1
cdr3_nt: TGTGCCAGCAGCCCACTAGCGAGCTATGAGCAGTTCTTC
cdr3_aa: CASSPLASYEQFF

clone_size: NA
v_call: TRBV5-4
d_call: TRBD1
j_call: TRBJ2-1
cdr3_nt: TGTGCCAGCAGCCCAGCGGGGGACAGGGGGAATGAGCAGTTCTTC
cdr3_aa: CASSPAGDRGNEQFF

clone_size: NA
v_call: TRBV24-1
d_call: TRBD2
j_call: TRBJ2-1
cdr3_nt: TGTGCCACCAGTGACTCCGGGACTAGCGGGGGTTACAATGAGCAGTTCTTC
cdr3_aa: CATSDSGTSGGYNEQFF